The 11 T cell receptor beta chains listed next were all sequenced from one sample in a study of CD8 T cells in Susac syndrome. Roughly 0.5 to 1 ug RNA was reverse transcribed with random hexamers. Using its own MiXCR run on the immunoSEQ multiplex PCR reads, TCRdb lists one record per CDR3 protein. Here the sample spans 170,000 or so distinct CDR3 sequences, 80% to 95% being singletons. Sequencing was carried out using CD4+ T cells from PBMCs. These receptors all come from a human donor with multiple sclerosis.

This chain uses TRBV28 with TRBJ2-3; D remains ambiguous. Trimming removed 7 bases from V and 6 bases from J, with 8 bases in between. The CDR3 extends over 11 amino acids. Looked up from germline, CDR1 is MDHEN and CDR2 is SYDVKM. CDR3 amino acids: CASTTGDTQYF. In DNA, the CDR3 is TGTGCCAGCACCACTGGGGATACGCAGTATTTT.

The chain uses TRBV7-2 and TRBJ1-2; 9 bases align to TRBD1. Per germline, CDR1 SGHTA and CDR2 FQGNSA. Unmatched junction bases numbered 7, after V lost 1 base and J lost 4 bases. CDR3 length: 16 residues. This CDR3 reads CASSLGGTGNSYGYTF. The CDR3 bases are TGTGCCAGCAGCTTAGGTGGGACAGGGAATTCCTATGGCTACACCTTC.

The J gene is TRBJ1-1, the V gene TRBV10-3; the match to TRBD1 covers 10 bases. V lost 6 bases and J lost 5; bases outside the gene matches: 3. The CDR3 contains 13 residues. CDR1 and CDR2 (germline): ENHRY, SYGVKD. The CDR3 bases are TGTGCCATCAGGAGGGACAGGGGAACTGAAGCTTTCTTT. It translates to CAIRRDRGTEAFF.

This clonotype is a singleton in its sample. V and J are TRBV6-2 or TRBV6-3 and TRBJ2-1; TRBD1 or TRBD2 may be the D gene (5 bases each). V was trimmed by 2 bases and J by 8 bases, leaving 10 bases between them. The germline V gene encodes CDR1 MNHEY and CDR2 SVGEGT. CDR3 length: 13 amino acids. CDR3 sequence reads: CASSYLRGDEQFF. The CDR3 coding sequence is TGTGCCAGCAGTTACCTACGAGGGGATGAGCAGTTCTTC.

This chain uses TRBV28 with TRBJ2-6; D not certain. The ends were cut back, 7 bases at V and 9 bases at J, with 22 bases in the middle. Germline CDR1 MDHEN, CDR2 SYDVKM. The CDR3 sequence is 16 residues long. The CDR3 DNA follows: TGTGCCAGCACCTCCCCCCGGCCGCCTGAGAACAACGTCCTGACTTTC. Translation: CASTSPRPPENNVLTF.

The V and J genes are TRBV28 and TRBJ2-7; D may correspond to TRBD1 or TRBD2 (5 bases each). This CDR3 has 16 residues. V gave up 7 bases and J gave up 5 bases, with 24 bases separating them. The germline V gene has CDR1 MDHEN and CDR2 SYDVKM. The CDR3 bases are TGTGCCAGCAAATCGTACTCCGGGACGCTGACCCACGAGCAGTACTTC. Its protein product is CASKSYSGTLTHEQYF.

In DNA form, the CDR3 reads TGCAGTGCTAGGGGCTCTGAAGCTTTCTTT. This codes for CSARGSEAFF. The chain carries TRBV20-1 and TRBJ1-1; D gene unclear. The V gene lost 3 bases and the J gene lost 6 bases, with 5 bases spanning the gap. The CDR3 has 10 residues. CDR1 is DFQATT, CDR2 SNEGSKA, per germline (reference sequence).

The chain's CDR3 is CASSEVWNTGELFF. CDR3 nucleotides: TGTGCCAGCAGTGAAGTGTGGAACACCGGGGAGCTGTTTTTT. The rearrangement joins TRBV2 to TRBJ2-2; the D is unclear. This CDR3 contains 14 residues. Germline CDR1 and CDR2: SNHLY and FYNNEI. Trimming cost V 1 base and J 1 base, with 4 bases left between them.

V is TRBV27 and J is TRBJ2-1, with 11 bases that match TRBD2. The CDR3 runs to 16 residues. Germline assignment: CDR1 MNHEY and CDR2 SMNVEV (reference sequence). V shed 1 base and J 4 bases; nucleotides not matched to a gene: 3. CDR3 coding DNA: TGTGCCAGCAGTTTATTAGCGGGAGGGCCTTACAATGAGCAGTTCTTC. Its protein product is CASSLLAGGPYNEQFF.

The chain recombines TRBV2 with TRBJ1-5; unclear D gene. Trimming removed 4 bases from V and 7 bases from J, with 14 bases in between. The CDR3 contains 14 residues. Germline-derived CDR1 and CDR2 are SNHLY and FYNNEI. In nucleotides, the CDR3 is TGTGCCAGCAGTGTGAGGAGCCAAGGGCAGCCCCAGCATTTT. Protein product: CASSVRSQGQPQHF. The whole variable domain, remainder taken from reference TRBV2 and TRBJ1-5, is EPEVTQTPSHQVTQMGQEVILRCVPISNHLYFYWYRQILGQKVEFLVSFYNNEISEKSEIFDDQFSVERPDGSNFTLKIRSTKLEDSAMYFCASSVRSQGQPQHFGDGTRLSIL.

CDR3 sequence: CASTAGVSGANVLTF. As DNA, the CDR3 is TGTGCCAGCACCGCCGGGGTCTCTGGGGCCAACGTCCTGACTTTC. The genes are TRBV12-3 or TRBV12-4 and TRBJ2-6, with TRBD2 as a possible D gene (5 bases). This CDR3 contains 15 residues. V shed 7 bases and J shed 0 bases, with 10 bases lying between them.